These T cell receptor beta chains were read from a single sample in a study of OX40 agonist ivuxolimab in advanced cancers. The table came from immunoSEQ multiplex PCR; TCRdb's copy has only in-frame clones and leaves some out. The profile covers about 68,000 clones, with more than 75% appearing a single time and 0.75% to 1% taken by the ten largest. Sample: CD4+ or CD8+ T cells sorted from blood, taken in a trial of the OX40 agonist ivuxolimab. Receptors were obtained from an adult with an advanced solid tumor such as melanoma, head and neck, liver or kidney cancer. The CDR3 runs from the conserved cysteine through the conserved F or W. Fields, in order: D gene, V gene, J gene, clone size, CDR3 DNA, CDR3 protein. A D gene is named only where the DNA matches it firmly. Clone size is given for some rows only: seen once, a few or many times, or a class if the clone is expanded.

-	TRBV11-2	TRBJ2-7	-	TGTGCCAGCAGCTTAGAGGGATTAGAGTATTGGACCTACGAGCAGTACTTC	CASSLEGLEYWTYEQYF
TRBD2	TRBV5-4	TRBJ2-2	-	TGTGCCAGCAGCTTGGGGGGACTAGCAGGCACCGGGGAGCTGTTTTTT	CASSLGGLAGTGELFF
-	TRBV10-2	TRBJ2-7	-	TGCGCCACCTTAGCCGGGACGGCAACCTACGAGCAGTACTTC	CATLAGTATYEQYF
-	TRBV4-1	TRBJ1-4	-	TGCGCCAGCAGCCGATGGACCAACAATGAAAAACTGTTTTTT	CASSRWTNNEKLFF
TRBD1	TRBV11-2	TRBJ1-2	-	TGTGCCAGCAGCTTGGGACAGGGCAACTATGGCTACACCTTC	CASSLGQGNYGYTF
-	TRBV6-6	TRBJ2-2	once	TGTGCCAGCAGCCCCGTAACCGGGGAGCTGTTTTTT	CASSPVTGELFF
-	TRBV9	TRBJ2-1	-	TGTGCCAGCAGTAGGGAGAATGAGCAGTTCTTC	CASSRENEQFF
-	TRBV11-1	TRBJ1-4	-	TGTGCCAGCAGCACGGGACGTGTAACTAATGAAAAACTGTTTTTT	CASSTGRVTNEKLFF
-	TRBV4-2	TRBJ2-7	-	TGTGCCAGCAGCCAAGATCAGGGGCCCGGCGAGCAGTACTTC	CASSQDQGPGEQYF
-	TRBV11-2	TRBJ2-2	-	TGTGCCAGCAGCCCCGGTACCTCGAACACCGGGGAGCTGTTTTTT	CASSPGTSNTGELFF
TRBD1	TRBV29-1	TRBJ1-2	-	TGCAGCGCCGGGACAGGGGGCAACTATGGCTACACCTTC	CSAGTGGNYGYTF
-	TRBV7-3	TRBJ2-6	-	TGTGCCAGCAGCTTACCCGGGGCCAACGTCCTGACTTTC	CASSLPGANVLTF
-	TRBV9	TRBJ1-6	few	TGTGCCAGCAGCGCCACAGGGAATTCACCCCTCCACTTT	CASSATGNSPLHF
-	TRBV7-9	TRBJ2-3	-	TGTGCCAGCAGCTTAATTCCGACGCAGTATTTT	CASSLIPTQYF
-	TRBV19	TRBJ1-4	-	TGTGCCAGTATGGGGGGCCTTTACGCAACTAATGAAAAACTGTTTTTT	CASMGGLYATNEKLFF
-	TRBV7-2	TRBJ2-7	-	TGTGCCAGCAGCTTAGATCATTACGAGCAGTACTTC	CASSLDHYEQYF
-	TRBV27	TRBJ2-5	-	TGTGCCAGCAGTTCGGCGGGACCTTGGGAGACCCAGTACTTC	CASSSAGPWETQYF
TRBD1	TRBV6-1	TRBJ2-1	-	TGTGCCAGCAGTGAAGCGTTGGGACAGGGGACTGAGCAGTTCTTC	CASSEALGQGTEQFF
-	TRBV28	TRBJ1-3	-	TGTGCCAGCAGTACCCCCGGACGCCGCTCTGGAAACACCATATATTTT	CASSTPGRRSGNTIYF
-	TRBV4-2	TRBJ1-4	-	TGTGCCAGCAGCCCCCGGACTTGGGAAAAACTGTTTTTT	CASSPRTWEKLFF
TRBD1	TRBV30	TRBJ2-5	-	TGTGCCTGGAGTGTATGGACAGGAGCCCAAGAGACCCAGTACTTC	CAWSVWTGAQETQYF
-	TRBV7-2	TRBJ1-1	-	TGTGCCAGCAGCCCCAAATTACGGATGAACACTGAAGCTTTCTTT	CASSPKLRMNTEAFF
TRBD1	TRBV9	TRBJ2-3	-	TGTGCCAGCAGCTCGCAGCTGGGACAGGGCCGCACAGATACGCAGTATTTT	CASSSQLGQGRTDTQYF
TRBD2	TRBV6-4	TRBJ2-1	-	TGTGCCAGCAGTCGATCGACTAGCGGGAGTGGGTACGATGAGCAGTTCTTC	CASSRSTSGSGYDEQFF
TRBD2	TRBV7-9	TRBJ2-2	-	TGTGCCAGCAGCCCATGGACTAGCGCCACCGGGGAGCTGTTTTTT	CASSPWTSATGELFF
-	TRBV6-6	TRBJ2-1	-	TGTGCCAGCAGTTACGGTCAGGGGATATTCTACAATGAGCAGTTCTTC	CASSYGQGIFYNEQFF
TRBD1	TRBV12-5	TRBJ2-7	-	TGTGCTAGTGGTTTGGCCGCACCAGGGGGCTCCTACGAGCAGTACTTC	CASGLAAPGGSYEQYF
-	TRBV18	TRBJ1-5	-	TGTGCCAGCTCATCTACAGCTAGCAATCAGCCCCAGCATTTT	CASSSTASNQPQHF
TRBD1	TRBV29-1	TRBJ2-5	-	TGCAGCGGCAGGGGGCATTTGGAGACCCAGTACTTC	CSGRGHLETQYF
TRBD1	TRBV25-1	TRBJ2-1	-	TGTGCCAGCAGTGATTCCGGGACAGGGTCGGGGTATGAGCAGTTCTTC	CASSDSGTGSGYEQFF
-	TRBV5-1	TRBJ2-7	-	TGCGCCAGCAGCTTGGTTATGGGGGGCGAGCAGTACTTC	CASSLVMGGEQYF
TRBD2	TRBV9	TRBJ2-2	few	TGTGCCAGCAGCGAGGGGACTAGAAGCACCGGGGAGCTGTTTTTT	CASSEGTRSTGELFF
-	TRBV6-5	TRBJ2-3	-	TGTGCCAGCAGTTACTCGAAAGATACGCAGTATTTT	CASSYSKDTQYF
-	TRBV5-1	TRBJ1-1	-	TGCGCCAGCAGCTTGGAAGGCCAGAACACTGAAGCTTTCTTT	CASSLEGQNTEAFF
-	TRBV2	TRBJ1-5	-	TGTGCCAGCAGTGAACAGGGGAAAAATCAGCCCCAGCATTTT	CASSEQGKNQPQHF
TRBD1	TRBV2	TRBJ2-5	-	TGTGCCAGCAGCCCCCCCGGGACAGGGCGAGAGACCCAGTACTTC	CASSPPGTGRETQYF
TRBD1	TRBV18	TRBJ1-2	-	TGTGCCAGCTCATCCCGGACAGGGAACTATGGCTACACCTTC	CASSSRTGNYGYTF
-	TRBV7-9	TRBJ2-7	-	TGTGCCAGCAGCTACGGGGAAGGCGAGCAGTACTTC	CASSYGEGEQYF
-	TRBV2	TRBJ1-4	-	TGTGCCAGCAGTGAAGCCCTACAGGTGGGGGAGTTTTTT	CASSEALQVGEFF